This TCR beta chain was recorded in a study of shared clonotypes between healthy human individuals (dated by TCRdb to the early 2020s). About the investigation overall: A couple of women and a few men aged 18 to 49 years were included in the cohort. To estimate repertoire size and how much clonotype sharing occurs between individuals, the study deeply sequenced the blood TCR repertoires of five healthy adults. Libraries were prepared and TCR repertoires were sequenced by different laboratories using diverse techniques, in order to increase sequencing depth and limit assay-specific biases. Per donor, three plates each were used for CD4 naive and CD4 memory, two for CD8 naive, and one for CD8 memory. Each donor's leukapheresis produced roughly between about 0.85 and 10 billion PBMCs.

Using the deep immunoSEQ assay, TCR CDR3 regions were amplified from genomic DNA by multiplex PCR. Extracted genomic DNA from each cell subset was distributed evenly across all wells of several immunoSEQ 96-well plates, and each plate was treated as a replicate. For sorted subsets, around 0.2 ug of genomic DNA, equivalent to roughly 30,000 T cell genomes, went into each replicate PCR. The purified libraries were quantified using a Qubit 3.0 fluorometer, sized with a Bioanalyzer 2100, and then quantified again using the KAPA Library Quantification kit. Each immunoSEQ 96-well plate was sequenced on its own single-read 150-cycle Illumina NextSeq 550 flow cell. Under the source paper's analysis protocol: The immunoSEQ output contained only junctional sequences without quality scores, so filtering could not match that applied to full-length reads. Sequences were annotated with PyIR, a Python wrapper for IgBLAST v1.9, using IMGT germline references to assign V/J genes and CDR3. Reads were removed for weak V/J assignments (E-value above 1e-6), missing CDR3, stop codons, out-of-frame junctions, or ambiguous translated residues. V3J clonotypes were defined as sequences sharing an identical inferred V gene, J gene, and CDR3 amino acid sequence. The percentage overlap between two repertoires was calculated by dividing the number of shared unique clonotypes by the size of the smaller repertoire. RTK rarefaction, the Chao1 estimator, and Recon v2.1 estimates of unobserved clonotypes were used to assess repertoire richness. For all TCRbeta clonotypes obtained by the gDNA method from four donors, generation probabilities were computed with OLGA. As stored in TCRdb, this immuneACCESS dataset retains in-frame rearrangements with V and J assigned. A fraction of the clones does not appear; measured against another copy, unresolved V genes explain less than half of the discrepancy, and the remainder lacks a known reason. The V and J calls and clone size were taken over from that table, and D and trimming were inferred from the DNA. The sample includes about 510,000 clones, with around 96% observed a single time. About 0.054% of the sample is taken by the ten largest.

Turning to this clone: No antigen is known for it. No base qualities exist here, and no much larger clone lies one base off it.

Overall study results and their limits: Only blood was sampled, and tissue TCR repertoires likely differ from those in blood. Incomplete sequencing was indicated by rarefaction of sorted-subset datasets, despite the large sequencing depth. Naive subsets generally had larger estimated clonotype richness than memory subsets did. Pairwise subsampling led to the expectation that sequencing depth would affect the degree of clonotype sharing among donors. About 4.5% of naive CD4, 3.5% of naive CD8, approximately 2.2% of memory CD4, and more than 0.35% of memory CD8 clonotypes were shared across several donors. The small number of donors limited the genetic and exposure-history diversity represented. Higher generation probabilities were observed for clonotypes shared by all four sorted-subset donors than for non-shared clonotypes.

Ends trimmed: V by 6 bases, J by 8 bases; bases unmatched to a gene: 5. Including cysteine and phenylalanine, the CDR3 has 11 amino acids. CDR3 DNA is the only sequence kept; it has 33 bases, read in frame from the first base. Based on the germline V gene, the CDR1 and CDR2 sequences are SQVTM and ANQGSEA. Donors were healthy HIV-negative adults with no recently reported acute infections or vaccinations. Only Caucasian adults living in Nashville, Tennessee, USA were represented among the donors. CD4+ T cells were enriched through magnetic negative selection, after which naive cells were positively selected on CD45RA and the remaining negative fraction served as the memory subset. Blood was obtained by leukapheresis, after which PBMCs were separated by Ficoll-Histopaque density gradient centrifugation and cryopreserved in liquid nitrogen vapor phase. Analytical flow cytometry was used to check the purity and quantity of every magnetically sorted T cell population. Genomic DNA was isolated from each sorted fraction and quantified by UV absorbance on a Nanodrop 2000c.

The sequence joins TRBV29-1 to TRBJ2-3; the central 7 bases match TRBD1. The TCR sequence derives from a woman aged 25 to 39 in good health. Sequenced: naive CD4+ T cells sorted from blood. The sample's cell subset or site, from its label and the paper: CD45RA+ positively selected. Read as DNA, the sequence is TGCAGCGTGGGGGACAGTTCTACGCAGTATTTT. Protein translation: CSVGDSSTQYF.